The rows below give T cell receptor beta chains drawn from one sample of a study of T cells in Graves' hyperthyroidism and ophthalmopathy. TCRdb recomputed calls from the multiplex PCR reads with MiXCR, one row per CDR3 protein. This sample carries roughly 740,000 distinct CDR3 sequences, 16% of them seen once, and the ten largest clones take roughly 8%. The sample was blood. The receptors come from a man younger than 35 with Graves' hyperthyroidism. The CDR3 runs from the conserved cysteine through the conserved F or W. The D gene is left open where the match is weak. The size of a clone is reported for some rows only, either as once, few or many, or as a class for expanded clones.

D gene	V gene	clone size	J gene	CDR3 protein	CDR3 DNA
NA	TRBV18	many	TRBJ2-7	CASSPPNRREQYF	TGTGCCAGCTCACCACCGAACAGACGCGAGCAGTACTTC
NA	TRBV13	NA	TRBJ2-7	CASSTPGGEQYF	TGTGCCAGCAGCACCCCAGGTGGTGAGCAGTACTTC
TRBD2	TRBV20-1	few	TRBJ2-2	CSARSGTSGRANTGELFF	TGCAGTGCTCGCTCTGGGACTAGCGGGCGGGCGAACACCGGGGAGCTGTTTTTT
NA	TRBV5-6	NA	TRBJ1-1	CASSLKPNTEAFF	TGTGCCAGCAGCTTAAAACCGAACACTGAAGCTTTCTTT
TRBD1	TRBV24-1	few	TRBJ1-1	CATSGTGDTEAFF	TGTGCCACCAGCGGGACAGGGGACACTGAAGCTTTCTTT
NA	TRBV3-1	many	TRBJ2-7	CASSSQGFGSYEQYF	TGTGCCAGCAGTTCACAGGGTTTCGGCTCCTACGAGCAGTACTTC
NA	TRBV11-3	few	TRBJ2-2	CASSFFGSASRGELFF	TGTGCCAGCAGCTTCTTCGGTTCCGCCTCGAGGGGGGAGCTGTTTTTT
NA	TRBV5-1	many	TRBJ2-6	CASRSQGAGANVLTF	TGCGCCAGCAGGTCACAGGGTGCAGGGGCCAACGTCCTGACTTTC
TRBD2	TRBV28	many	TRBJ2-1	CASSSSPFSGTSGYNEQFF	TGTGCCAGCAGTTCTTCCCCTTTCTCCGGGACTAGCGGATACAATGAGCAGTTCTTC
NA	TRBV20-1	many	TRBJ1-2	CSARREGYTF	TGCAGTGCTAGGAGGGAGGGCTACACCTTC
TRBD1	TRBV12-3/TRBV12-4	many	TRBJ1-5	CASSLRGQLAEPQHF	TGTGCCAGCAGTTTAAGGGGACAGCTAGCGGAGCCCCAGCATTTT
NA	TRBV13	once	TRBJ2-2	CASSLAGTNTGELFF	TGTGCCAGCAGCTTAGCAGGGACTAACACCGGGGAGCTGTTTTTT
TRBD1	TRBV9	NA	TRBJ2-7	CASSPNTGTGTYEQYF	TGTGCCAGCAGTCCAAATACCGGGACAGGGACCTACGAGCAGTACTTC
NA	TRBV7-9	NA	TRBJ1-5	CASSWDGNQPQHF	TGTGCCAGCAGCTGGGATGGCAATCAGCCCCAGCATTTT
TRBD2	TRBV4-1	few	TRBJ2-2	CASSQSLREGRTGELFF	TGCGCCAGCAGCCAATCTTTACGGGAGGGGCGCACCGGGGAGCTGTTTTTT
TRBD1	TRBV7-8	many	TRBJ1-4	CASSLLRGAGANEKLFF	TGTGCCAGCAGCTTACTCAGGGGGGCTGGTGCTAATGAAAAACTGTTTTTT
NA	TRBV28	NA	TRBJ2-2	CANSPVGWANTGELFF	TGTGCCAACAGTCCTGTGGGGTGGGCGAACACCGGGGAGCTGTTTTTT
NA	TRBV27	NA	TRBJ2-6	CASSEDWSTFSGANVLTF	TGTGCCAGCAGTGAGGACTGGTCCACTTTCTCTGGGGCCAACGTCCTGACTTTC
TRBD1	TRBV13	few	TRBJ2-7	CASSPAQGLDRGGEQYF	TGTGCCAGCAGCCCCGCCCAGGGATTGGACAGGGGTGGGGAGCAGTACTTC
NA	TRBV6-1	NA	TRBJ2-5	CASSSLVGLQETQYF	TGTGCCAGCAGTTCTCTCGTTGGACTCCAAGAGACCCAGTACTTC
TRBD2	TRBV20-1	few	TRBJ2-3	CSALAGGPTDTQYF	TGCAGTGCTCTAGCGGGAGGGCCCACAGATACGCAGTATTTT
NA	TRBV18	NA	TRBJ2-1	CASSPGLAEEGEQFF	TGTGCCAGCTCACCGGGGCTGGCAGAGGAGGGTGAGCAGTTCTTC
TRBD1	TRBV2	few	TRBJ1-3	CASRRTGMLNTIYF	TGTGCCAGCAGACGGACAGGGATGTTAAACACCATATATTTT
TRBD1	TRBV6-1	many	TRBJ2-3	CASRDSPGQNTDTQYF	TGTGCCAGCAGAGATAGTCCGGGACAGAACACAGATACGCAGTATTTT
NA	TRBV7-6	few	TRBJ2-7	CASSQGAGGRANEQYF	TGTGCCAGCAGCCAGGGGGCCGGCGGGAGGGCGAACGAGCAGTACTTC